The 28 T cell receptor beta chains reported below all come from one sample, sequenced in a study of beta chain features in type 1 diabetes. The entirety of the isolated RNA underwent reverse transcription, so expressed TCRB transcripts were sequenced. Sequenced by immunoSEQ multiplex PCR; TCRdb stores in-frame clones only, minus some. This table has around 150,000 clones, about a tenth appearing once. Study-level findings and limits: Among all four CD4+ subsets, Type 1 diabetes patients had TCRB CDR3s that were moderately but significantly shorter.

Their antigens are not known. The sequenced sample consisted of central memory CD4+ T cells from blood. The receptors originated from a man under 40 with type 1 diabetes.

This sequence joins TRBV14 and TRBJ2-2, with TRBD2 matching 11 bases. The V gene's germline CDR1 is SGHDN and CDR2 FVKESK. This CDR3 contains 17 residues. Trimming removed 0 bases from V and 1 base from J; junction bases left unmatched: 1. CDR3 sequence: CASSQEGLAVNTGELFF. DNA for the CDR3: TGTGCCAGCAGCCAAGAGGGACTAGCGGTGAACACCGGGGAGCTGTTTTTT.

This clone appeared a few times. The chain links TRBV7-8 to TRBJ2-5; 10 bases are shared with TRBD1. J was trimmed by 5 bases and V by 6 bases; bases with no gene match: 12. Per germline, CDR1 SGHVS and CDR2 FQNEAQ. The CDR3 sequence is 16 residues long. The chain's CDR3 is CASRPTGTGDLETQYF. The CDR3 DNA is TGTGCCAGCAGACCAACCGGGACAGGGGACCTGGAGACCCAGTACTTC.

In this sample, this clone turned up a few times. The J gene is TRBJ1-1, the V gene TRBV9; TRBD1 aligns across 9 bases. The germline CDR1 and CDR2 sequences are SGDLS and YYNGEE. The CDR3 has 14 amino acids. V was clipped by 3 bases and J by 5 bases; unmatched bases: 5. In nucleotides, the CDR3 is TGTGCCAGCAGCGCGACAGGGGGTAGTACTGAAGCTTTCTTT. Translated, it gives CASSATGGSTEAFF.

J is TRBJ2-1 and V is TRBV18; 8 bases fit TRBD1. CDR1 and CDR2 from the germline V gene are KGHSH and LQKENI. This CDR3 is built from 15 residues. After removal of 2 bases from V and 6 bases from J, the junction contained 6 bases not matched to a gene. The CDR3 nucleotides are TGTGCCAGCTCACCATCTCAGGGGGCGATCAATGAGCAGTTCTTC. It is translated as CASSPSQGAINEQFF.

The chain links TRBV5-1 to TRBJ2-1; unclear D gene. With 4 bases removed from V and 0 bases from J, the gap between germline ends came to 8 bases. There are 14 residues in the CDR3. Germline V lookup: CDR1 SGHRS, CDR2 YFSETQ. The CDR3 bases are TGCGCCAGCAGCATCGAGAGCTCCTACAATGAGCAGTTCTTC. Translated, it gives CASSIESSYNEQFF.

V is TRBV19 and J is TRBJ1-5, with TRBD1 matching over 7 bases. Trimming cost V 6 bases and J 5 bases; bases outside gene matches: 13. This CDR3 is 16 amino acids long. Looked up from germline, CDR1 is LNHDA and CDR2 is SQIVND (reference sequence). The CDR3 loop reads CASRIQGRQDDQPQHF. CDR3 sequence (DNA): TGTGCCAGTAGGATACAGGGGCGGCAGGATGATCAGCCCCAGCATTTT.

This clone was picked up a small number of times. This chain connects TRBV7-6 to TRBJ2-3; maybe TRBD2 (5 bases). Germline V gene sequence: CDR1 SGHVS, CDR2 FNYEAQ. This CDR3 is 13 amino acids long. V lost 3 bases to trimming and J lost 11 bases, with 15 bases between them. The CDR3 reads CASSFALGREQYF. The CDR3 region has the DNA TGTGCCAGCAGCTTCGCGCTAGGCCGGGAGCAGTATTTT. Using reference TRBV7-6 and TRBJ2-3 for the parts outside the CDR3, the full variable domain is GAGVSQSPRYKVTKRGQDVALRCDPISGHVSLYWYRQALGQGPEFLTYFNYEAQQDKSGLPNDRFSAERPEGSISTLTIQRTEQRDSAMYRCASSFALGREQYFGPGTRLTVL.

The chain joins TRBV2 to TRBJ2-5; no firm D call. Germline values: CDR1 SNHLY, CDR2 FYNNEI. CDR3 length: 11 residues. V gave up 2 bases and J gave up 7 bases, with 5 bases separating them. CDR3 protein: CASSEPGTQYF. The CDR3 nucleotides are TGTGCCAGCAGTGAACCGGGGACCCAGTACTTC. The whole variable domain, remainder taken from reference TRBV2 and TRBJ2-5, is EPEVTQTPSHQVTQMGQEVILRCVPISNHLYFYWYRQILGQKVEFLVSFYNNEISEKSEIFDDQFSVERPDGSNFTLKIRSTKLEDSAMYFCASSEPGTQYFGPGTRLLVL.

This clone showed up just a few times. This chain uses TRBV7-9 with TRBJ2-1; TRBD1 might be the D (6 bases). Germline-derived CDR1 and CDR2 are SEHNR and FQNEAQ (reference sequence). Trimming stripped 2 bases from V and 7 bases from J, with 15 bases between. The CDR3 has 15 residues. The CDR3 DNA reads as TGTGCCAGCAGCTTAAGGGGGAGTGCTGTGAATGAGCAGTTCTTC. This sequence encodes CASSLRGSAVNEQFF.

The CDR3 DNA is TGTGCCAGCAGCCTCATTACGGGTAATTTCGGCGAGCAGTACTTC. It encodes CASSLITGNFGEQYF. The genes are TRBV14 and TRBJ2-7, with D unresolved. This CDR3 is built from 15 residues. The V end was cut by 4 bases, the J end by 6 bases, with 19 bases between. CDR1 and CDR2 (germline): SGHDN, FVKESK.

The chain employs TRBV6-6 and TRBJ2-1; tentative D call: TRBD2 (5 bases). Germline V lookup: CDR1 MNHNY, CDR2 SVGAGI (reference sequence). The CDR3 sequence is 13 residues long. Trimming pared 4 bases from V and 6 bases from J, leaving 10 bases between. The chain's CDR3 is CASSSSSSNEQFF. CDR3 in DNA: TGTGCCAGCAGTTCTAGCAGTAGCAATGAGCAGTTCTTC.

In its sample, this clone was seen a few times. The V gene is TRBV5-4, the J gene TRBJ1-2, with D tentatively TRBD1 (6 bases). The CDR3 has 15 residues. CDR1 is SGHNT, CDR2 YYREEE, per germline (reference sequence). The V and J ends lost 2 bases and 4 bases respectively, with 15 bases between them. The CDR3, as DNA: TGTGCCAGCAGCTTAAAGACAGGCTCGGGCTATGGCTACACCTTC. Its protein is CASSLKTGSGYGYTF. Complete variable domain (other parts from reference TRBV5-4 and TRBJ1-2): ETGVTQSPTHLIKTRGQQVTLRCSSQSGHNTVSWYQQALGQGPQFIFQYYREEENGRGNFPPRFSGLQFPNYSSELNVNALELDDSALYLCASSLKTGSGYGYTFGSGTRLTVV.

This chain joins TRBV9 and TRBJ1-2, with TRBD1 matching 10 bases. The CDR3 sequence is 15 residues long. Germline-derived CDR1 and CDR2 are SGDLS and YYNGEE. The trim removed 0 bases at V and 4 bases at J, leaving 3 bases unmatched. CDR3 DNA: TGTGCCAGCAGCGTAGCGGGACAGGGGACCTATGGCTACACCTTC. Translation gives CASSVAGQGTYGYTF.

The chain is built from TRBV5-4 and TRBJ2-6; 7 nucleotides line up with TRBD1. CDR1 and CDR2 (germline): SGHNT, YYREEE (reference sequence). CDR3 length: 18 amino acids. Trimming cost V 4 bases and J 2 bases; bases outside gene matches: 12. Here the CDR3 reads CASSPPGQSPAGANVLTF. The CDR3 DNA follows: TGTGCCAGCAGCCCGCCGGGACAGTCTCCCGCTGGGGCCAACGTCCTGACTTTC. The whole variable domain, remainder taken from reference TRBV5-4 and TRBJ2-6, is ETGVTQSPTHLIKTRGQQVTLRCSSQSGHNTVSWYQQALGQGPQFIFQYYREEENGRGNFPPRFSGLQFPNYSSELNVNALELDDSALYLCASSPPGQSPAGANVLTFGAGSRLTVL.

The chain links TRBV14 to TRBJ2-2; 7 bases agree with TRBD1. There are 14 residues in the CDR3. Trimming at V came to 4 bases and at J to 4 bases, leaving 3 bases not matched to a gene. Germline V gene data show CDR1 as SGHDN and CDR2 as FVKESK. The chain's CDR3 is CASSPNRGTGELFF. The CDR3 DNA follows: TGTGCCAGCAGCCCAAACAGGGGCACCGGGGAGCTGTTTTTT.

The rearrangement uses TRBV6-6 and TRBJ2-1, with D possibly being TRBD1 (6 bases). Trimming left V 4 bases short and J 5 bases short, with 12 bases between. Germline assignment: CDR1 MNHNY and CDR2 SVGAGI (reference sequence). The CDR3 runs to 14 residues. CDR3 in DNA: TGTGCCAGCAGTTCCACCGGACAGAACAATGAGCAGTTCTTC. It specifies CASSSTGQNNEQFF.

This chain links TRBV4-3 with TRBJ2-2; 8 bases are shared with TRBD2. Trimming cost V 0 bases and J 6 bases; bases outside gene matches: 12. Germline CDR1 is LGHNA and CDR2 is YSLEER. The CDR3 has 18 amino acids. In nucleotides, the CDR3 is TGCGCCAGCAGCCAAGATCCGCTGAGCGGGAGAGGGTCCGGGGAGCTGTTTTTT. Its translation is CASSQDPLSGRGSGELFF.

The J gene is TRBJ1-5, the V gene TRBV4-1, with 7 bases lining up with TRBD1. Losses at the gene ends were 3 bases for V and 3 bases for J; bases not matched to a gene: 5. Germline V CDR1 and CDR2: MGHRA, YSYEKL. The CDR3 is 15 amino acids. The chain's CDR3 is CASSQADRVNQPQHF. CDR3 nucleotide sequence: TGCGCCAGCAGCCAGGCAGACAGGGTCAATCAGCCCCAGCATTTT.

This clone was counted a few times. Other DNA sequences in this sample translate to the same CDR3. The chain is built from TRBV9 and TRBJ2-7, with 10 bases matching TRBD2. This CDR3 is 15 amino acids long. Germline lookup yields CDR1 SGDLS and CDR2 YYNGEE. Germline trimming cut 0 bases from V and 4 bases from J; bases unmatched to any gene: 4. CDR3 nucleotides: TGTGCCAGCAGCGTAGCGGCTAGCGGGAGTTACGAGCAGTACTTC. As protein: CASSVAASGSYEQYF.

The rearrangement links TRBV4-2 to TRBJ2-2; 10 nucleotides agree with TRBD2. This CDR3 is 17 amino acids long. Germline CDR1 and CDR2: LGHNA and YNFKEQ. V lost 4 bases, J lost 1 base, and 6 bases stayed unmatched. The CDR3 reads CASSLTLAGGNTGELFF. In DNA form, the CDR3 reads TGTGCCAGCAGCCTAACCTTAGCGGGAGGGAACACCGGGGAGCTGTTTTTT.

The chain couples TRBV27 to TRBJ2-1, with 12 bases identical to TRBD2. This CDR3 has 16 residues. J gave up 6 bases and V 7 bases, and 10 bases lay outside the gene matches. The V gene's germline CDR1 is MNHEY and CDR2 SMNVEV (reference sequence). The chain's CDR3 is CASTRTSGNKFNEQFF. The CDR3 coding sequence is TGTGCCAGCACTAGGACTAGCGGGAATAAGTTCAATGAGCAGTTCTTC.

The CDR3: CASRPPTGRNGYTF. The CDR3 region has the DNA TGTGCCAGCAGACCACCGACAGGGAGGAATGGCTACACCTTC. The V call is TRBV11-1, the J call TRBJ1-2, with 7 bases lining up with TRBD1. V gave up 6 bases and J gave up 6 bases; unmatched junction bases: 10. From germline, CDR1 is SGHAT and CDR2 FQDESV (reference sequence). This CDR3 is 14 amino acids long.

This clone has just a few counts. The chain has TRBV18 and TRBJ1-5; D may be TRBD1 (5 bases). The CDR3 length is 15 residues. Germline values: CDR1 KGHSH, CDR2 LQKENI. Trimming took off 3 bases at V and 6 bases at J, with 15 bases between the two ends. This CDR3 is CASSPQVLRGQPQHF. The CDR3 coding sequence is TGTGCCAGCTCACCTCAGGTGTTAAGGGGTCAGCCCCAGCATTTT.

For this clone: The same CDR3 arises from other DNA sequences in this sample as well. The rearrangement joins TRBV9 to TRBJ2-5, with D maybe TRBD1 (6 bases). Germline CDR1 reads SGDLS; CDR2 reads YYNGEE. V lost 0 bases and J 3 bases, leaving 6 bases between the germline ends. This CDR3 is 13 amino acids long. The CDR3 is CASSVGTEETQYF. The CDR3 DNA reads as TGTGCCAGCAGCGTAGGGACAGAAGAGACCCAGTACTTC. Based on the CDR3 plus reference TRBV9 and TRBJ2-5, the full variable domain is DSGVTQTPKHLITATGQRVTLRCSPRSGDLSVYWYQQSLDQGLQFLIQYYNGEERAKGNILERFSAQQFPDLHSELNLSSLELGDSALYFCASSVGTEETQYFGPGTRLLVL.

The rearrangement uses TRBV11-2 and TRBJ2-3, with 7 bases identical to TRBD2. The CDR3 is 15 residues long. CDR1 SGHAT and CDR2 FQNNGV come from the germline V gene. Unmatched junction bases numbered 5, after V lost 0 bases and J lost 5 bases. This CDR3 reads CASSLEVSGGDTQYF. The CDR3 DNA reads TGTGCCAGCAGCTTAGAGGTCTCGGGGGGAGATACGCAGTATTTT.

The genes are TRBV11-2 and TRBJ2-5, with 7 bases identical to TRBD1. Germline V CDR1 and CDR2: SGHAT, FQNNGV. CDR3 length: 15 residues. Trimming took 1 base from V and 4 from J; bases not matched to a gene: 6. The CDR3 bases are TGTGCCAGCAGCTTAGGCCCCGCAGGGGGAGAGACCCAGTACTTC. Translating gives CASSLGPAGGETQYF.

The V gene is TRBV27, the J gene TRBJ1-5; 7 bases map to TRBD1. V shed 6 bases, J shed 6 bases, and the junction held 5 bases outside the gene matches. Germline V CDR1 and CDR2: MNHEY, SMNVEV (reference sequence). The CDR3 totals 13 residues. CDR3 bases: TGTGCCAGCAGCCAGACAGGGTTTCAGCCCCAGCATTTT. It specifies CASSQTGFQPQHF.

This clone was detected a few times. This chain joins TRBV6-5 and TRBJ1-5; no reliable D call. There are 14 residues in the CDR3. Germline CDR1 MNHEY, CDR2 SVGAGI. V lost 0 bases and J 7 bases, leaving 10 bases between the germline ends. CDR3 sequence: CASSYSRGRQPQHF. CDR3 nucleotide sequence: TGTGCCAGCAGTTACTCCCGGGGAAGGCAGCCCCAGCATTTT.